The 18 T cell receptor beta chains reported below all come from one sample, sequenced in a study of shared clonotypes between healthy human individuals. Some clones are missing from TCRdb's copy, which holds only in-frame ones; the method was immunoSEQ multiplex PCR. The sample lists 500,000 to 550,000 clones; approximately 95% were seen once. What was sequenced was naive CD4+ T cells sorted from blood. Subset indicated: CD45RA+ positively selected. The receptors stem from a woman in her twenties or thirties in good health.

The V call is TRBV28, the J call TRBJ2-7, with TRBD2 as a possible D gene (5 bases). CDR1 is MDHEN, CDR2 SYDVKM, per germline. Trimming cost V 7 bases and J 1 base, with 11 bases left between them. The CDR3 has 13 residues. The CDR3 reads CASTRRGSYEQYF. The CDR3 DNA is TGTGCCAGCACCCGGCGAGGGTCCTACGAGCAGTACTTC.

The chain recombines TRBV5-8 with TRBJ2-5, with TRBD2 identical over 9 bases. V was clipped by 2 bases and J by 2 bases; unmatched bases: 1. The germline gives CDR1 SGHTS, CDR2 YDEGEE. This CDR3 spans 14 amino acids. The CDR3 spells CASSFLAGQETQYF. CDR3 bases: TGTGCCAGCAGCTTCCTAGCGGGACAAGAGACCCAGTACTTC.

J is TRBJ2-3 and V is TRBV6-5; 9 nucleotides agree with TRBD1. Losses at the gene ends were 6 bases for V and 5 bases for J; bases not matched to a gene: 6. Germline CDR1 and CDR2: MNHEY and SVGAGI. The CDR3 totals 14 residues. Here the CDR3 DNA reads TGTGCCAGCAGACGACAGGGGGTTGGAGATACGCAGTATTTT. Its protein product is CASRRQGVGDTQYF.

The V and J genes are TRBV19 and TRBJ2-1; D is uncertain. Germline V gene data show CDR1 as LNHDA and CDR2 as SQIVND (reference sequence). Trimming removed 3 bases at V and 7 bases at J, with 16 bases between. This CDR3 comprises 15 residues. DNA of the CDR3: TGTGCCAGTAGTATGCCGGCAAAGACTCGGAATGAGCAGTTCTTC. Residues: CASSMPAKTRNEQFF.

The rearrangement links TRBV5-8 to TRBJ2-3; 8 bases align to TRBD2. The CDR3 loop spans 15 amino acids. CDR1 is SGHTS, CDR2 YDEGEE, per germline. V gave up 4 bases and J gave up 4 bases; unmatched junction bases: 8. The CDR3 sequence is CASSPGGARADTQYF. In DNA form, the CDR3 reads TGTGCCAGCAGCCCCGGGGGGGCTAGGGCAGATACGCAGTATTTT.

The V call is TRBV28, the J call TRBJ1-1; D gene ambiguous. The CDR3 has 14 residues. Germline-derived CDR1 and CDR2 are MDHEN and SYDVKM. Trimming stripped 5 bases from V and 4 bases from J, with 14 bases between. CDR3 loop: CASSPRGRVTEAFF. DNA for the CDR3: TGTGCCAGCAGTCCTAGAGGGAGGGTCACTGAAGCTTTCTTT.

This clone was seen just once. This chain connects TRBV15 to TRBJ2-1; 9 bases agree with TRBD2. Germline V gene sequence: CDR1 LNHNV, CDR2 YYDKDF (reference sequence). The CDR3 loop spans 17 amino acids. V lost 0 bases, J lost 8 bases, and 11 bases stayed unmatched. The CDR3 coding sequence is TGTGCCACCAGCAGAGATTGGGCGGGAGGGAGGTTCGATGAGCAGTTCTTC. It specifies CATSRDWAGGRFDEQFF.

This clone appeared a single time. The V and J genes are TRBV5-1 and TRBJ2-7; 8 bases fit TRBD1. This CDR3 comprises 14 residues. The trim removed 5 bases at V and 3 bases at J, leaving 7 bases unmatched. The V gene's germline CDR1 is SGHRS and CDR2 YFSETQ. The CDR3 bases are TGCGCCAGCAGTGCCCGGGACAGGCTCTACGAGCAGTACTTC. Amino acid sequence: CASSARDRLYEQYF.

The chain carries TRBV11-2 and TRBJ2-7; D gene ambiguous. The CDR3 sequence is 15 residues long. V was clipped by 0 bases and J by 7 bases, with 16 bases between them. Germline CDR1 and CDR2: SGHAT and FQNNGV. Here the CDR3 reads CASSLDRAASREQYF. The CDR3 DNA is TGTGCCAGCAGCTTAGATCGGGCGGCCTCCCGGGAGCAGTACTTC.

The chain joins TRBV6-6 to TRBJ1-3; D gene uncertain. V shed 8 bases and J shed 5 bases, with 16 bases lying between them. Per germline, CDR1 MNHNY and CDR2 SVGAGI (reference sequence). The CDR3 has 14 residues. CDR3 bases: TGTGCCAGCGGTAAACATGGTATTAGAAACACCATATATTTT. It is translated as CASGKHGIRNTIYF.

This clone was seen a single time. The sample has other DNA sequences that encode this CDR3 too. The V call is TRBV28, the J call TRBJ2-5; D is possibly TRBD2 (6 bases). Germline loops: CDR1 MDHEN, CDR2 SYDVKM. Trimming removed 2 bases from V and 5 bases from J, with 6 bases in between. The length of the CDR3 is 12 residues. The CDR3 region is CASSLRGETQYF. CDR3 sequence (DNA): TGTGCCAGCAGTTTACGGGGGGAGACCCAGTACTTC.

V usage is TRBV4-1 and J usage is TRBJ1-5; 12 bases align to TRBD1. The CDR3 loop spans 18 amino acids. Germline assignment: CDR1 MGHRA and CDR2 YSYEKL. V lost 3 bases, J lost 6 bases, and 12 bases stayed unmatched. CDR3 sequence reads: CASSQDRFSGQGAQPQHF. CDR3 coding DNA: TGCGCCAGCAGCCAGGACCGTTTTTCGGGACAGGGGGCTCAGCCCCAGCATTTT.

J is TRBJ1-4 and V is TRBV27; D not resolved. The germline CDR1 and CDR2 sequences are MNHEY and SMNVEV (reference sequence). Trimming left V 5 bases short and J 0 bases short, with 4 bases between. This CDR3 comprises 13 residues. The CDR3 spells CASSPATNEKLFF. CDR3 in DNA: TGTGCCAGCAGTCCGGCAACTAATGAAAAACTGTTTTTT.

This clone has just one count. Mismatch with germline at one junction end may stem from a read error. The genes are TRBV7-9 and TRBJ1-2, with D hard to call. CDR3 length equals 11 residues. Germline CDR1 SEHNR, CDR2 FQNEAQ (reference sequence). CDR3 in DNA: TGTGCCAGCAGCACCTCGCTTGGGTCCAACTTC. Protein sequence: CASSTSLGSNF. Using reference TRBV7-9 and TRBJ1-2 for the parts outside the CDR3, the full variable domain is DTGVSQNPRHKITKRGQNVTFRCDPISEHNRLYWYRQTLGQGPEFLTYFQNEAQLEKSRLLSDRFSAERPKGSFSTLEIQRTEQGDSAMYLCASSTSLGSNFGSGTRLTVV.

This sequence joins TRBV4-2 and TRBJ1-1, with D possibly matching TRBD1 (6 bases). CDR1 is LGHNA and CDR2 is YNFKEQ in the germline V gene. The CDR3 spans 16 residues. Trimming pared 0 bases from V and 4 bases from J, leaving 15 bases between. This CDR3 is CASSQDAGARVTEAFF. Written as DNA, the CDR3 is TGTGCCAGCAGCCAAGATGCGGGGGCGCGAGTCACTGAAGCTTTCTTT.

The CDR3 is CASSPRSWTGTPTEAFF. Written as DNA, the CDR3 is TGTGCCAGCAGCCCCCGCTCTTGGACAGGGACGCCGACTGAAGCTTTCTTT. The chain links TRBV11-2 to TRBJ1-1; TRBD1 aligns across 8 bases. Germline V lookup: CDR1 SGHAT, CDR2 FQNNGV. This CDR3 spans 17 amino acids. J was trimmed by 5 bases and V by 5 bases; bases with no gene match: 16.

This rearrangement joins TRBV11-1 to TRBJ2-7, with TRBD2 matching 7 bases. V trimming: 1 base; J trimming: 1 base; junction bases outside the gene matches: 4. CDR1 is SGHAT and CDR2 is FQDESV in the germline V gene (reference sequence). The CDR3 contains 15 residues. The CDR3 nucleotides read TGTGCCAGCAGCTTAGGGCAGGGAGGGTCCTACGAGCAGTACTTC. Its protein product is CASSLGQGGSYEQYF.

The rearrangement uses TRBV9 and TRBJ2-1; the D call may be TRBD1 or TRBD2 (5 bases each). The CDR3 runs 15 residues. Deletions cut 1 base from V and 3 bases from J, with 11 bases between. Germline CDR1 and CDR2: SGDLS and YYNGEE. Here the CDR3 reads CASSVSGTYYNEQFF. In nucleotides, the CDR3 is TGTGCCAGCAGCGTATCAGGGACCTACTACAATGAGCAGTTCTTC.